A single sample gave rise to the 10 T cell receptor beta chains below, sequenced in a study of blood T cell repertoires in COVID-19. Method: immunoSEQ multiplex PCR; TCRdb's copy keeps in-frame clones and lacks some. The sample has tens of thousands of clones; around 86% are singletons. Specimen: peripheral blood. The source is a man aged 35-49 years with COVID-19, enrolled during active disease.

The chain carries TRBV5-1 and TRBJ2-1; 8 bases are a match to TRBD1. Germline trimming cut 6 bases from V and 3 bases from J; bases unmatched to any gene: 8. Germline V lookup: CDR1 SGHRS, CDR2 YFSETQ. CDR3 length: 15 residues. The CDR3 coding sequence is TGCGCCAGCAAGAAACCGGGACAGGTCTACAATGAGCAGTTCTTC. This sequence encodes CASKKPGQVYNEQFF.

The rearrangement links TRBV5-1 to TRBJ2-5, with 8 bases lining up with TRBD2. This CDR3 contains 15 residues. Trimming removed 3 bases from V and 2 bases from J; junction bases left unmatched: 6. Germline V CDR1 and CDR2: SGHRS, YFSETQ. In DNA, the CDR3 is TGCGCCAGCAGCTCTCTAGCGGGTGATCAAGAGACCCAGTACTTC. This sequence encodes CASSSLAGDQETQYF.

The rearrangement uses TRBV5-4 and TRBJ2-1; 9 positions agree with TRBD1. There are 14 residues in the CDR3. CDR1 and CDR2 from the germline V gene are SGHNT and YYREEE (reference sequence). V trimming: 0 bases; J trimming: 7 bases; junction bases outside the gene matches: 2. The CDR3, as DNA: TGTGCCAGCAGCTTGGGGGACAGGGTAAATGAGCAGTTCTTC. Its translation: CASSLGDRVNEQFF.

The chain combines TRBV11-2 with TRBJ1-1; D may be TRBD1 (5 bases). The CDR3 is 13 residues long. CDR1 and CDR2 from the germline V gene are SGHAT and FQNNGV. Trimming removed 5 bases from V and 3 bases from J, with 10 bases in between. The CDR3 sequence: CASSRGGDTEAFF. The DNA of the CDR3 is TGTGCCAGCAGCCGCGGGGGGGACACTGAAGCTTTCTTT.

This clone was detected a few times. The chain recombines TRBV3-1 (or the pseudogene TRBV3-2) with TRBJ1-1; TRBD1 aligns across 9 bases. Germline loops: CDR1 LGHDT, CDR2 YNNKEL (reference sequence). The CDR3 totals 15 residues. The V and J ends lost 1 base and 7 bases, in that order; junction bases with no gene match: 7. Written as DNA, the CDR3 is TGTGCCAGCAGCCAAGGGCCGGGACAGGGTATTGAAGCTTTCTTT. Translation gives CASSQGPGQGIEAFF.

The J gene is TRBJ2-5, the V gene TRBV7-6; 9 bases are shared with TRBD1. CDR1 and CDR2 (germline): SGHVS, FNYEAQ. The CDR3 runs to 15 residues. The CDR3 DNA is TGTGCTATTAGAGGGGGGGACAGGGTACGAGAGACCCAGTACTTC. Its protein is CAIRGGDRVRETQYF.

V gene TRBV2 combines with J gene TRBJ1-2, with D hard to call. V was trimmed by 1 base and J by 0 bases, leaving 15 bases between them. Per germline, CDR1 SNHLY and CDR2 FYNNEI. The CDR3 sequence is 17 residues long. This CDR3 is CASSEVAAGSANYGYTF. CDR3 coding DNA: TGTGCCAGCAGTGAAGTAGCGGCAGGTTCAGCTAACTATGGCTACACCTTC.

The rearrangement uses TRBV14 and TRBJ1-3; tentative D call: TRBD1 (5 bases). CDR3 length equals 16 residues. V shed 0 bases and J shed 4 bases, with 13 bases lying between them. CDR1 is SGHDN, CDR2 FVKESK, per germline. CDR3 sequence reads: CASSQDWRGEGNTIYF. The DNA of the CDR3 is TGTGCCAGCAGCCAAGACTGGAGGGGAGAAGGAAACACCATATATTTT. Supplemented by reference TRBV14 and TRBJ1-3, the full variable domain reads EAGVTQFPSHSVIEKGQTVTLRCDPISGHDNLYWYRRVMGKEIKFLLHFVKESKQDESGMPNNRFLAERTGGTYSTLKVQPAELEDSGVYFCASSQDWRGEGNTIYFGEGSWLTVV.

The rearrangement joins TRBV9 to TRBJ2-2; no definite D call. V dropped 3 bases and J dropped 4 bases, with 10 bases sitting between them. The CDR3 totals 14 residues. CDR1 is SGDLS, CDR2 YYNGEE, per germline. The CDR3 sequence is CASSATPGTGELFF. The CDR3 coding sequence is TGTGCCAGCAGCGCAACCCCGGGCACCGGGGAGCTGTTTTTT.

V and J are TRBV5-1 and TRBJ2-3; perhaps TRBD2 as D (6 bases). Germline values: CDR1 SGHRS, CDR2 YFSETQ. CDR3 length equals 15 residues. Deletions cut 1 base from V and 0 bases from J, with 9 bases between. This CDR3 is CASSLSRGSTDTQYF. CDR3 in DNA: TGCGCCAGCAGCTTGTCGCGGGGAAGCACAGATACGCAGTATTTT.